The 30 T cell receptor beta chains below all came from one sample that was sequenced in a study of T cell responses to AZD1222 COVID-19 vaccine. Using immunoSEQ multiplex PCR, the repertoire was profiled, and TCRdb retains in-frame clones only, with some absent. Altogether under 150,000 clones are present, 88% being singletons, with the ten largest covering about 17%. The specimen comprised peripheral blood, sampled on day 0 of MenACWY control vaccination. These receptors were collected from an adult in good health.

The chain employs TRBV7-3 and TRBJ2-1; 14 nucleotides align to TRBD2. The germline CDR1 and CDR2 sequences are SGHTA and FQGTGA. The CDR3 sequence is 19 residues long. The V gene end was trimmed by 2 bases and the J gene end by 8 bases; junction bases not matched to a gene: 14. CDR3 nucleotide sequence: TGTGCCAGCAGCTTATTCGGCCGGGGACTAGCGGGAGCGGGGGATGAGCAGTTCTTC. Amino acids: CASSLFGRGLAGAGDEQFF.

The V and J genes are TRBV28 and TRBJ2-7; D remains unclear. Trimming took 5 bases from V and 3 from J, leaving 14 bases between them. Germline CDR1 and CDR2: MDHEN and SYDVKM. This CDR3 spans 14 amino acids. The CDR3 loop reads CASSLGGLNYEQYF. DNA for the CDR3: TGTGCCAGCAGTCTCGGTGGCTTGAACTACGAGCAGTACTTC.

The rearrangement links TRBV5-4 to TRBJ1-2, with D possibly being TRBD1 (5 bases). The CDR3 is 15 residues long. Germline values: CDR1 SGHNT, CDR2 YYREEE (reference sequence). V gave up 1 base and J gave up 0 bases, with 10 bases separating them. This CDR3 is CASSLQGRSNYGYTF. The CDR3 coding sequence is TGTGCCAGCAGCTTGCAGGGACGCTCTAACTATGGCTACACCTTC.

This chain uses TRBV18 with TRBJ1-2; D gene unclear. Germline V gene lookup returns CDR1 KGHSH and CDR2 LQKENI. The length of the CDR3 is 14 residues. Trimming cost V 2 bases and J 5 bases, with 12 bases left between them. In DNA form, the CDR3 reads TGTGCCAGCTCACCAGGTGGTCTCCTTTATGGCTACACCTTC. This translates into CASSPGGLLYGYTF.

The chain couples TRBV29-1 to TRBJ1-1, with D maybe TRBD1 (5 bases). Germline values: CDR1 SQVTM, CDR2 ANQGSEA. This CDR3 contains 15 residues. CDR3 bases: TGCAGTCTGCGGGGCTGGAGGCAGATGAACACTGAAGCTTTCTTT. It specifies CSLRGWRQMNTEAFF.

The chain combines TRBV25-1 with TRBJ1-5; D not certain. The length of the CDR3 is 12 residues. V was trimmed by 5 bases and J by 9 bases, leaving 11 bases between them. CDR1 MGHDK and CDR2 SYGVNS come from the germline V gene. CDR3 bases: TGTGCCAGCAGTTACGGCCTCTTGCCCCAGCATTTT. Encoded protein: CASSYGLLPQHF.

The V and J genes are TRBV6-1 and TRBJ1-5, with 8 nucleotides matching TRBD1. Germline assignment: CDR1 MNHNS and CDR2 SASEGT. V lost 4 bases, J lost 6 bases, and 17 bases stayed unmatched. The CDR3 has 18 residues. CDR3 DNA sequence: TGTGCCAGCAGTGCACGACCACCTACGCAGGGGGCGGGTCAGCCCCAGCATTTT. Its protein product is CASSARPPTQGAGQPQHF.

The J gene is TRBJ1-5, the V gene TRBV10-3; tentatively, D is TRBD1 (5 bases). The CDR3 has 14 residues. Trimming took off 0 bases at V and 4 bases at J, with 7 bases between the two ends. Germline values: CDR1 ENHRY, CDR2 SYGVKD. CDR3 sequence: CAISESWGNQPQHF. CDR3 bases: TGTGCCATCAGTGAGTCTTGGGGGAATCAGCCCCAGCATTTT.

This chain links TRBV5-1 with TRBJ2-7; TRBD1 matches 8 bases. CDR1 and CDR2 (germline): SGHRS, YFSETQ. CDR3 length: 14 residues. Losses at the gene ends were 4 bases for V and 5 bases for J; bases not matched to a gene: 8. This CDR3 reads CASSQGQGVHEQYF. The CDR3 DNA sequence: TGCGCCAGCAGCCAAGGACAGGGAGTCCACGAGCAGTACTTC.

As for this clone: A junction boundary mismatches the germline segment, possibly from a read error. The chain couples TRBV20-1 to TRBJ2-7; 7 bases fit TRBD1. Germline V gives CDR1 DFQATT, CDR2 SNEGSKA (reference sequence). The CDR3 has 8 residues. The CDR3 DNA is TGCAGATCAGACCAGGGGGTCTTC. Translating gives CRSDQGVF.

This chain uses TRBV29-1 with TRBJ1-2; D might be TRBD1 (6 bases). The CDR3 has 15 residues. Germline-derived CDR1 and CDR2 are SQVTM and ANQGSEA. V shed 7 bases and J shed 4 bases, with 22 bases lying between them. The CDR3 protein is CSAPTRGALSYGYTF. The CDR3 DNA reads as TGCAGCGCGCCGACGCGGGGGGCGCTTTCCTATGGCTACACCTTC.

The count of this clone is one. This chain joins TRBV3-1 (or the pseudogene TRBV3-2) and TRBJ2-7, with TRBD2 matching over 11 bases. The CDR3 totals 12 residues. With 4 bases clipped from V and 12 bases from J, the junction kept 5 bases outside the gene matches. CDR1 is LGHDT and CDR2 is YNNKEL in the germline V gene (reference sequence). The CDR3 loop reads CASSPTSGSPYF. The CDR3 nucleotides read TGTGCCAGCAGCCCTACTAGCGGGAGCCCGTACTTC.

With respect to this clone: The junction departs from the called germline gene at one end, perhaps through a read error. The chain links TRBV2 to TRBJ1-1; possibly TRBD1 for D (5 bases). The CDR3 consists of 12 residues. From germline, CDR1 is SNHLY and CDR2 FYNNEI. The CDR3: CASRRDGGKVSF. As DNA, the CDR3 is TGTGCCAGCAGGAGGGACGGAGGGAAGGTATCCTTT.

This clone has a single count. The same CDR3 also results from other DNA sequences found in this sample. This chain connects TRBV5-5 to TRBJ1-1; perhaps TRBD1 as D (5 bases). Germline CDR1 is SGHKS and CDR2 is YYEKEE (reference sequence). This CDR3 has 14 amino acids. V was cut by 4 bases and J by 4 bases, with 14 bases left in between. The DNA of the CDR3 is TGTGCCAGCAGCCTCCTCAGGGTTGGCACTGAAGCTTTCTTT. Translating gives CASSLLRVGTEAFF.

The chain combines TRBV28 with TRBJ2-5; the D gene is possibly TRBD2 (5 bases). CDR1 and CDR2 (germline): MDHEN, SYDVKM. V shed 7 bases and J shed 1 base, with 10 bases lying between them. The CDR3 spans 13 residues. The CDR3 nucleotides read TGTGCCAGCACCCCGGACTTCCAAGAGACCCAGTACTTC. It yields the protein CASTPDFQETQYF.

The chain is built from TRBV21-1 and TRBJ1-2; the table gives TRBD1 as D, unverified against the DNA. TRBV21-1 is labeled a pseudogene. CDR3 length: 14 amino acids. CDR3 sequence (DNA): TGTGCCAGCAACGGGGACAGGGATGGTAATGGCTACACCTTC. It specifies CASNGDRDGNGYTF.

The chain combines TRBV7-2 with TRBJ1-4, with 9 bases aligning to TRBD1. This CDR3 is built from 16 residues. V shed 1 base and J 4 bases; nucleotides not matched to a gene: 4. The V gene's germline CDR1 is SGHTA and CDR2 FQGNSA. DNA of the CDR3: TGTGCCAGCAGCTTAGTAGGGACAGGGAGTAATGAAAAACTGTTTTTT. It encodes CASSLVGTGSNEKLFF.

The count of this clone is one. The J gene is TRBJ2-7, the V gene TRBV28, with 8 bases aligning to TRBD1. The CDR3 has 15 amino acids. Germline V lookup: CDR1 MDHEN, CDR2 SYDVKM. J gave up 0 bases and V 3 bases, and 4 bases lay outside the gene matches. The CDR3 DNA reads TGTGCCAGCAGTTTGACAGGGGTACTCTCCTACGAGCAGTACTTC. Residues: CASSLTGVLSYEQYF.

The rearrangement joins TRBV9 to TRBJ2-1; no firm D call. Per germline, CDR1 SGDLS and CDR2 YYNGEE. V lost 3 bases, J lost 9 bases, and 13 bases lay in between. There are 13 residues in the CDR3. In nucleotides, the CDR3 is TGTGCCAGCAGCGCAGTCCCCGGTGGTGAGCAGTTCTTC. Its translation is CASSAVPGGEQFF.

The rearrangement joins TRBV5-8 to TRBJ2-7; 7 bases fit TRBD2. Germline CDR1 is SGHTS and CDR2 is YDEGEE. J gave up 4 bases and V 4 bases, and 11 bases lay outside the gene matches. The CDR3 is 15 amino acids. The CDR3 protein is CASSLVGGSAYEQYF. In nucleotides, the CDR3 is TGTGCCAGCAGCCTAGTGGGGGGGAGCGCGTACGAGCAGTACTTC.

This clone was detected only once. This chain uses TRBV5-1 with TRBJ2-5; tentatively, D is TRBD2 (6 bases). The CDR3 loop spans 15 amino acids. V was clipped by 4 bases and J by 2 bases, with 15 bases between them. Looked up from germline, CDR1 is SGHRS and CDR2 is YFSETQ. The CDR3 nucleotides read TGCGCCAGCAGCCACGGGAGTGGCATGCAAGAGACCCAGTACTTC. It codes for CASSHGSGMQETQYF.

The rearrangement links TRBV7-9 to TRBJ2-2, with a tentative D call TRBD1 (5 bases). The V gene lost 8 bases and the J gene lost 2 bases, with 12 bases spanning the gap. This CDR3 has 14 amino acids. Germline loops: CDR1 SEHNR, CDR2 FQNEAQ (reference sequence). The DNA of the CDR3 is TGTGCCAGCGTTCGGACACCTAACACCGGGGAGCTGTTTTTT. It specifies CASVRTPNTGELFF.

The gene calls are TRBV3-1 (or the pseudogene TRBV3-2) and TRBJ1-1, with 7 nucleotides matching TRBD1. Germline V gene sequence: CDR1 LGHDT, CDR2 YNNKEL (reference sequence). There are 13 residues in the CDR3. The ends lost 4 bases at V and 5 bases at J; junction bases unmatched: 4. The CDR3 nucleotides read TGTGCCAGCAGCCTTAGACAGGGTACTGAAGCTTTCTTT. Translation: CASSLRQGTEAFF.

J is TRBJ1-2 and V is TRBV7-9; D call uncertain. Trimming shortened V by 0 bases and J by 7 bases, and 9 bases separated the two germline ends. The germline V gene encodes CDR1 SEHNR and CDR2 FQNEAQ (reference sequence). The CDR3 length is 13 residues. CDR3 region: CASSLAEQAGYTF. As DNA, the CDR3 is TGTGCCAGCAGCTTAGCGGAGCAGGCTGGCTACACCTTC.

The genes are TRBV4-1 and TRBJ2-3; D gene unclear. The germline gives CDR1 MGHRA, CDR2 YSYEKL. Between the trimmed V and J ends, which lost 0 bases and 9 bases, there was a span of 7 bases. The CDR3 has 12 residues. The CDR3 here is CASSQDPPTQYF. CDR3 in DNA: TGCGCCAGCAGCCAAGATCCGCCCACGCAGTATTTT.

The chain has TRBV29-1 and TRBJ2-5; D may be TRBD1 or TRBD2 (6 bases each). The germline V and J ends were trimmed by 7 bases and 3 bases, with 18 bases remaining between them. The CDR3 contains 14 residues. Per germline, CDR1 SQVTM and CDR2 ANQGSEA. The chain's CDR3 is CSALRDIYEETQYF. The CDR3 coding sequence is TGCAGCGCCCTGCGGGACATCTACGAAGAGACCCAGTACTTC.

Only one count was recorded for this clone. The J gene is TRBJ1-1, the V gene TRBV27; the D gene is possibly TRBD1 (5 bases). With 3 bases removed from V and 5 bases from J, the gap between germline ends came to 16 bases. CDR1 is MNHEY and CDR2 is SMNVEV in the germline V gene (reference sequence). The CDR3 extends over 15 amino acids. CDR3 region: CASSLGGAWRTEAFF. DNA of the CDR3: TGTGCCAGCAGTTTGGGTGGGGCTTGGCGGACTGAAGCTTTCTTT.

A single count supports this clone. The chain carries TRBV5-1 and TRBJ2-1, with 9 bases aligning to TRBD2. V lost 4 bases to trimming and J lost 0 bases; unmatched junction nucleotides: 8. CDR1 and CDR2 from the germline V gene are SGHRS and YFSETQ. The CDR3 extends over 17 amino acids. The CDR3 protein is CASSNRIAGASYNEQFF. CDR3 coding DNA: TGCGCCAGCAGCAACCGGATAGCGGGGGCCTCCTACAATGAGCAGTTCTTC.

The chain recombines TRBV5-1 with TRBJ2-7; the match to TRBD1 covers 8 bases. The germline V gene has CDR1 SGHRS and CDR2 YFSETQ. Germline trimming cut 4 bases from V and 2 bases from J; bases unmatched to any gene: 5. The CDR3 spans 14 residues. CDR3 nucleotides: TGCGCCAGCAGCATCCGGACAGGGCCCTACGAGCAGTACTTC. This translates into CASSIRTGPYEQYF.

The chain joins TRBV2 to TRBJ1-2; the D gene is possibly TRBD1 (6 bases). The CDR3 runs 15 residues. Trimming took off 5 bases at V and 7 bases at J, with 20 bases between the two ends. Germline V gene sequence: CDR1 SNHLY, CDR2 FYNNEI. DNA of the CDR3: TGTGCCAGCAGTCTCCTACAGGGTTCACAGGTTGGCTACACCTTC. The encoded protein is CASSLLQGSQVGYTF.